This record looks at one T cell receptor (beta chain) sequence and its context. Some clones are missing from TCRdb's copy, which holds only in-frame ones; the method was immunoSEQ multiplex PCR. The data hold around 400,000 clones, with roughly 80% observed a single time. Sample treatment: some 19 received Ad26.COV2.S at low or high dose, single or two shots; several received placebo; per-sample allocation not given. Sampling was done on day 63 after the first vaccine or placebo injection. These data originate in a study of Ad26.COV2.S vaccination and SARS-CoV-2 variants. On the study more broadly: Into the muscle, Ad26.COV2.S was dosed once or twice, 56 days apart.

The germline V gene encodes CDR1 LNHNV and CDR2 YYDKDF (reference sequence). The CDR3 contains 13 residues. The V end lost 5 bases, the J end lost 7 bases, and 12 bases lay between the germline ends. The starting material was peripheral blood, obtained in a trial of Ad26.COV2.S vaccine versus placebo. This chain uses TRBV15 with TRBJ1-5, with a tentative D call TRBD1 (6 bases). The receptor's source is a person aged 18-60 years who received the Ad26.COV2.S COVID-19 vaccine or a placebo. The CDR3 loop is CATSGQRDQPQHF. CDR3 DNA: TGTGCCACCAGCGGACAGAGAGACCAGCCCCAGCATTTT.